The clone carrying this T cell receptor beta chain was detected a few times. Each CDR3 protein is one row after TCRdb ran MiXCR on the 5' RACE reads. Here the sample spans 450,000 to 600,000 distinct CDR3 sequences, around an eighth being singletons. V was cut by 1 base and J by 2 bases, with 13 bases left in between. The CDR3 has 16 residues. Germline-derived CDR1 and CDR2 are SGHDT and YYEEEE. This specimen comes from a study of T cells after yellow fever vaccination. The gene calls are TRBV5-6 and TRBJ2-1; D possibly corresponds to TRBD2 (6 bases). The starting material was PBMCs, obtained on the day of the yellow fever booster vaccination. The receptor comes from a man between 25 and 39 years old who received the YFV17D yellow fever vaccine. This chain's CDR3 is CASSLFLGGAYNEQFF. CDR3 bases: TGTGCCAGCAGCTTGTTTCTGGGAGGCGCCTACAATGAGCAGTTCTTC.